This TCR beta chain was sequenced during a study of cytomegalovirus exposure and HLA in healthy donors. Notes on the study in general: Being indistinguishable, some V segments were excluded, TRBV6-2 and TRBV6-3 among them. What a later analysis reportedly showed was that an Asian-associated ancestry cluster had fewer N-insertions than the approximately 700-donor mean.

A note on this clone: What it recognizes is unknown.

60 Vbeta and 13 Jbeta primers were used in PCR. Assay: immunoSEQ multiplex PCR; the TCRdb copy retains only in-frame clones and omits some. This sample has around 100,000 clones, with over 75% found just once. CDR1 is KGHSH, CDR2 LQKENI, per germline. The CDR3 runs to 11 residues. V lost 5 bases and J lost 6, with 8 bases in between. The sample was PBMCs. The rearrangement links TRBV18 to TRBJ2-7; TRBD1 is a possible D gene (5 bases). The receptor's source is a woman aged 25 to 45 in good health and CMV-seropositive. CDR3 DNA: TGTGCCAGCTCAGAGCAGGGCGAGCAGTACTTC. Protein product: CASSEQGEQYF.